This TCR beta chain comes out of a study of radiotherapy plus CTLA-4 blockade in lung cancer. Some clones are missing from TCRdb's copy, which holds only in-frame ones; the method was immunoSEQ multiplex PCR. This sample has around 99,000 clones, with around 90% found just once. Sequencing used peripheral blood, obtained from a patient treated with radiotherapy plus ipilimumab. The TCR was taken from a human donor with non-small cell lung cancer that progressed on radiotherapy plus ipilimumab.

CDR3 sequence reads: CASSLALLSISVRSHEQYF. The CDR3 DNA reads as TGTGCCAGCAGCTTAGCGCTGTTGAGTATATCGGTCCGGTCACACGAGCAGTACTTC. V is TRBV7-8 and J is TRBJ2-7, with D uncertain. The ends were cut back, 0 bases at V and 5 bases at J, with 26 bases in the middle. Germline V gene lookup returns CDR1 SGHVS and CDR2 FQNEAQ. This CDR3 spans 19 amino acids.